The next 5 T cell receptor beta chains were all read from a single sample in a study of T cells in women clearing cervical HPV infection. Libraries were prepared by immunoSEQ multiplex PCR; TCRdb keeps only in-frame clonotypes and omits some of them. In all, the sample yields tens of thousands of clones. The material sequenced was blood buffy coat. The receptor source for this set is a woman aged 18 to 75 with a cervical HPV16 infection that either progressed to CIN3+ or cleared (not recorded which).

Concerning this clone itself: The observed sequence ends 3 residues before the CDR3 terminus, with the missing tail filled in from the germline J gene. Other DNA sequences in the same sample also yield this CDR3. The chain links TRBV7-9 to TRBJ1-3; TRBD1 matches at 7 bases. Germline V gene sequence: CDR1 SEHNR, CDR2 FQNEAQ (reference sequence). This CDR3 is 15 amino acids long. CDR3 DNA, as far as it was read: TGTGCCAGCAGCCGTACAGGGGAGGGTAGAAGCACA. Its translation is CASSRTGEGRST. The full CDR3 protein is CASSRTGEGRSTIYF.

About this clone itself: The CDR3 extends 3 residues past the end of the read, so its final part is completed from the germline J gene. This chain links TRBV20-1 with TRBJ2-3; perhaps TRBD2 as D (6 bases). This CDR3 has 14 residues. Deletions cut 3 bases from V and 1 base from J, with 11 bases between. The germline gives CDR1 DFQATT, CDR2 SNEGSKA (reference sequence). The CDR3 sequence: CSARRGGGTDTQYF. CDR3 DNA (partial): TGCAGTGCTAGGAGAGGCGGGGGCACAGATACG.

In the case of this clone: The read falls 3 residues short of the CDR3 end, and the missing part is taken from the germline J gene. The chain combines TRBV5-1 with TRBJ2-7; 8 bases agree with TRBD1. The CDR3 contains 14 residues. The junction had 12 bases not matched to a gene; V was cut back by 7 bases and J by 6 bases. Per germline, CDR1 SGHRS and CDR2 YFSETQ. CDR3 bases read: TGCGCCAGCGCCCAGACAGGGGACTCCATCGAG. Translating gives CASAQTGDSIE. The CDR3 as a whole reads CASAQTGDSIEQYF.

To note about this clone: An end of the junction does not agree with germline; a read error may underlie this. The read gets to within 3 residues of the CDR3 end, and the germline J gene fills in the rest. The chain employs TRBV11-3 and TRBJ1-6, with 8 bases that match TRBD1. Germline-derived CDR1 and CDR2 are SGHNT and YENEEA. The CDR3 has 15 amino acids. This CDR3 is CASTLGGQENSPLHF. The sequenced part of the CDR3 DNA is TGTGCCAGCACCTTAGGGGGACAGGAGAATTCACCC.

Regarding this clone: The CDR3 is cut off 3 residues early in the read; its end comes from the germline J gene. J is TRBJ2-7 and V is TRBV5-1; D uncertain. V lost 5 bases to trimming and J lost 1 base, with 7 bases between them. From germline, CDR1 is SGHRS and CDR2 YFSETQ. The CDR3 spans 12 residues. The CDR3 bases that were read are TGCGCCAGCAGTACTCCTTCCTACGAG. Translating it yields CASSTPSYE. The complete CDR3 sequence is CASSTPSYEQYF.